These 9 T cell receptor beta chains originate from one sample sequenced in a study of T and B cells in COVID-19 patients. TRB was amplified from about 250-500 ng of blood genomic DNA. BIOMED2 TRB-A/B primer pools were used in multiplex TRB PCR. TCRdb called the multiplex PCR reads again in MiXCR, with one record for every CDR3 protein. The sample includes around 25,000 distinct CDR3 sequences, around a third of them seen just once. What was sequenced was blood. The receptors shown here come from a human donor who had recovered from COVID-19.

As concerns this clonotype: One junction end disagrees with the germline gene, perhaps due to a read error. This chain joins TRBV4-3 and TRBJ2-1, with D perhaps TRBD2 (6 bases). CDR1 is LGHNA and CDR2 is YSLEER in the germline V gene. The CDR3 is 16 residues long. The chain's CDR3 is CASSQEGEDRYNEQFF. CDR3 in DNA: TGTGCCAGCAGCCAAGAAGGGGAGGATAGATATAATGAGCAGTTCTTC.

V usage is TRBV18 and J usage is TRBJ2-2, with a possible D match to TRBD2 (7 bases). The ends were cut back, 2 bases at V and 3 bases at J, with 25 bases in the middle. Germline V gene data show CDR1 as KGHSH and CDR2 as LQKENI. CDR3 length: 20 residues. The CDR3: CASSPKRTLGRGGDTGELFF. In nucleotides, the CDR3 is TGTGCCAGCTCACCAAAGAGGACACTAGGACGAGGGGGGGACACCGGGGAGCTGTTTTTT. Combining the CDR3 with reference TRBV18 and TRBJ2-2 gives the whole variable domain NAGVMQNPRHLVRRRGQEARLRCSPMKGHSHVYWYRQLPEEGLKFMVYLQKENIIDESGMPKERFSAEFPKEGPSILRIQQVVRGDSAAYFCASSPKRTLGRGGDTGELFFGEGSRLTVL.

This clonotype has just a few counts. The CDR3 bases are TGTGCCAGCAGTCCGTCGGGGTACGAGCAGTACTTC. Translation: CASSPSGYEQYF. The chain joins TRBV6-5 to TRBJ2-7, with a weak D call TRBD2 (5 bases). Trimming took 5 bases from V and 4 from J, leaving 9 bases between them. This CDR3 spans 12 amino acids. The germline V gene has CDR1 MNHEY and CDR2 SVGAGI.

By its share, this clonotype is medium-sized. The J gene is TRBJ2-6, the V gene TRBV19, with a tentative D call TRBD1 (5 bases). With 5 bases removed from V and 2 bases from J, the gap between germline ends came to 13 bases. This CDR3 comprises 16 residues. Looked up from germline, CDR1 is LNHDA and CDR2 is SQIVND (reference sequence). CDR3 in DNA: TGTGCCAGTAGTCCCCAGGGTCAGGCTGGGGCCAACGTCCTGACTTTC. Its translation: CASSPQGQAGANVLTF.

The chain uses TRBV7-2 and TRBJ2-2, with D perhaps given as TRBD1 or TRBD2 (5 bases each). Looked up from germline, CDR1 is SGHTA and CDR2 is FQGNSA. The CDR3 runs to 15 residues. Trimming left V 6 bases short and J 5 bases short, with 16 bases between. Here the CDR3 reads CASRPGRKKTGELFF. In DNA, the CDR3 is TGTGCCAGCAGGCCGGGACGGAAGAAGACCGGGGAGCTGTTTTTT.

There are a few counts of this clonotype. The chain's CDR3 is CASILDHEQYF. The DNA of the CDR3 is TGTGCCAGCATCTTAGATCACGAGCAGTACTTC. The chain joins TRBV6-2 or TRBV6-3 to TRBJ2-7; D is ambiguous. Germline V gene sequence: CDR1 MNHEY, CDR2 SVGEGT. Trimming took 7 bases from V and 5 from J, leaving 9 bases between them. This CDR3 spans 11 amino acids.

The J gene is TRBJ1-2, the V gene TRBV6-2 or TRBV6-3; D uncertain. Germline V gene data show CDR1 as MNHEY and CDR2 as SVGEGT. CDR3 size: 14 residues. V lost 6 bases and J 2 bases, leaving 13 bases between the germline ends. The CDR3 sequence is CASSPLGQNYGYTF. The CDR3 DNA follows: TGTGCCAGCAGCCCTTTGGGCCAGAACTATGGCTACACCTTC.

A note on this clonotype: One end of the junction varies from germline; a read error may be responsible. The gene calls are TRBV5-7 and TRBJ2-5; the match to TRBD2 covers 7 bases. TRBV5-7 is identified as an open reading frame with a role that is uncertain. The CDR3 is 14 amino acids. The CDR3: CASSLEAGQETQYF. DNA for the CDR3: TGCGCCAGCAGCTTGGAAGCGGGGCAAGAGACCCAGTACTTC.

This chain links TRBV7-2 with TRBJ2-7; D unclear. The V and J ends lost 5 bases and 1 base respectively, with 9 bases between them. This CDR3 is 13 amino acids long. The V gene's germline CDR1 is SGHTA and CDR2 FQGNSA. As DNA, the CDR3 is TGTGCCAGCAGCCCCGACGGGTCCTACGAGCAGTACTTC. Amino acid sequence: CASSPDGSYEQYF.